This passage covers 32 T cell receptor beta chains from one sample sequenced in a study of cytomegalovirus exposure and HLA in healthy donors. Both 60 Vbeta primers and 13 Jbeta primers went into the PCR. The assay was immunoSEQ multiplex PCR, and TCRdb's table has in-frame clones only and misses some. The sample contains fewer than 85,000 clones, approximately 70% of which appear only once. The specimen was PBMCs. These receptors were collected from a woman aged 40 to 50 in good health and CMV-seropositive.

The chain recombines TRBV6-5 with TRBJ1-2, with 7 bases identical to TRBD1. The V segment lost 6 bases and the J segment 4 bases; nucleotides outside the gene matches: 8. The V gene's germline CDR1 is MNHEY and CDR2 SVGAGI. The CDR3 contains 14 residues. CDR3 nucleotides: TGTGCCAGCAGCACCCGACAGGGAATCTATGGCTACACCTTC. This gives the protein CASSTRQGIYGYTF.

The chain employs TRBV5-5 and TRBJ2-7, with 7 bases matching TRBD1. In germline, CDR1 is SGHKS, CDR2 YYEKEE (reference sequence). Losses at the gene ends were 3 bases for V and 5 bases for J; bases not matched to a gene: 5. The CDR3 runs to 13 residues. The CDR3 here is CASSYPGTDEQYF. The CDR3 DNA reads as TGTGCCAGCAGCTACCCCGGGACAGACGAGCAGTACTTC.

This chain joins TRBV6-5 and TRBJ2-5, with a weak D call TRBD2 (5 bases). V lost 7 bases and J 7 bases, leaving 13 bases between the germline ends. The CDR3 sequence is 12 residues long. The germline V gene encodes CDR1 MNHEY and CDR2 SVGAGI. This CDR3 is CASKADRGTQYF. The CDR3 DNA reads as TGTGCCAGCAAGGCTGACCGGGGGACCCAGTACTTC.

V usage is TRBV6-1 and J usage is TRBJ1-1, with D unresolved. This CDR3 is built from 13 residues. Trimming stripped 5 bases from V and 13 bases from J, with 20 bases between. CDR1 is MNHNS, CDR2 SASEGT, per germline. CDR3 region: CASSPEAKRSVFF. CDR3 DNA sequence: TGTGCCAGCAGTCCAGAAGCAAAAAGGAGTGTTTTCTTT.

The J gene is TRBJ2-1, the V gene TRBV4-3; 8 nucleotides agree with TRBD2. The CDR3 extends over 15 amino acids. V lost 3 bases, J lost 8 bases, and 9 bases stayed unmatched. CDR1 and CDR2 (germline): LGHNA, YSLEER. Here the CDR3 DNA reads TGCGCCAGCAGCCATCCCGGGACTAGTTCGTATGAGCAGTTCTTC. Protein sequence: CASSHPGTSSYEQFF.

CDR3 nucleotide sequence: TGTGCCAGCAGTGAATCCTCGACAGGTAGCACAGATACGCAGTATTTT. Translating gives CASSESSTGSTDTQYF. The chain employs TRBV25-1 and TRBJ2-3; D possibly corresponds to TRBD1 (6 bases). V lost 1 base and J lost 0, with 11 bases in between. The CDR3 contains 16 residues. The germline V gene encodes CDR1 MGHDK and CDR2 SYGVNS.

There are a few counts of this clone. The V call is TRBV10-3, the J call TRBJ2-7; D is perhaps TRBD1 (6 bases). CDR3 length equals 13 residues. The germline gives CDR1 ENHRY, CDR2 SYGVKD. V lost 3 bases and J 5 bases, leaving 11 bases between the germline ends. In nucleotides, the CDR3 is TGTGCCATCAGTGACTCTCCAGGGGACGAGCAGTACTTC. It encodes CAISDSPGDEQYF.

This clone was seen more than once but under ten times. This rearrangement joins TRBV5-1 to TRBJ2-7; 7 bases match TRBD2. V shed 7 bases and J 2 bases; nucleotides not matched to a gene: 9. Germline CDR1 and CDR2: SGHRS and YFSETQ. This CDR3 region has 14 residues. The CDR3 DNA is TGCGCCAGCCGATCGGGAGGAGCCACCTACGAGCAGTACTTC. Its translation is CASRSGGATYEQYF.

V and J are TRBV28 and TRBJ1-6; 12 bases align to TRBD1. This CDR3 is 15 amino acids long. Germline V gene lookup returns CDR1 MDHEN and CDR2 SYDVKM. J lost 13 bases, V lost 4 bases, and 8 bases had no gene match. The CDR3 nucleotides read TGTGCCAGCAGTTCCCCGGGACAGGGGGCTCGTCCCCTCCACTTT. This codes for CASSSPGQGARPLHF.

The J gene is TRBJ2-1, the V gene TRBV7-3; 15 bases line up with TRBD2. Losses at the gene ends were 2 bases for V and 2 bases for J; bases not matched to a gene: 7. CDR3 length: 19 amino acids. From germline, CDR1 is SGHTA and CDR2 FQGTGA. The CDR3 sequence: CASSLSPGLAGGTYNEQFF. The CDR3 DNA reads as TGTGCCAGCAGCTTATCCCCTGGACTAGCGGGGGGGACCTACAATGAGCAGTTCTTC.

There are a few counts of this clone. The V and J genes are TRBV28 and TRBJ1-1; 8 nucleotides agree with TRBD1. V lost 6 bases and J lost 5; bases outside the gene matches: 11. There are 15 residues in the CDR3. Germline values: CDR1 MDHEN, CDR2 SYDVKM. The CDR3 DNA follows: TGTGCCAGCAGGCCCACAGGGGGGCGGGAAACTGAAGCTTTCTTT. It is translated as CASRPTGGRETEAFF.

This clone was detected only a few times. The chain uses TRBV19 and TRBJ2-2, with a possible D match to TRBD1 (5 bases). Germline lookup yields CDR1 LNHDA and CDR2 SQIVND (reference sequence). V was clipped by 1 base and J by 0 bases, with 15 bases between them. The length of the CDR3 is 18 residues. CDR3 nucleotide sequence: TGTGCCAGTAGTATAGGGTTAGGGGCTTACGCGAACACCGGGGAGCTGTTTTTT. Protein sequence: CASSIGLGAYANTGELFF.

This chain uses TRBV18 with TRBJ1-1; maybe TRBD1 (5 bases). This CDR3 has 16 residues. Germline CDR1 reads KGHSH; CDR2 reads LQKENI. V lost 0 bases to trimming and J lost 2 bases, with 13 bases between them. The CDR3 loop reads CASSPPRDWFNTEAFF. The DNA of the CDR3 is TGTGCCAGCTCACCACCCAGGGATTGGTTCAACACTGAAGCTTTCTTT.

CDR3 nucleotides: TGTGCCAGCAGGCAAGCAGGGGGAGGAAACACCATATATTTT. It is translated as CASRQAGGGNTIYF. The chain is built from TRBV11-2 and TRBJ1-3; TRBD1 matches at 7 bases. V lost 6 bases, J lost 4 bases, and 6 bases stayed unmatched. The germline V gene encodes CDR1 SGHAT and CDR2 FQNNGV. The length of the CDR3 is 14 residues. The whole variable domain, remainder taken from reference TRBV11-2 and TRBJ1-3, is EAGVAQSPRYKIIEKRQSVAFWCNPISGHATLYWYQQILGQGPKLLIQFQNNGVVDDSQLPKDRFSAERLKGVDSTLKIQPAKLEDSAVYLCASRQAGGGNTIYFGEGSWLTVV.

This clone has just a few counts. This rearrangement joins TRBV19 to TRBJ1-5; weak D call: TRBD1 (5 bases). Trimming took off 6 bases at V and 8 bases at J, with 17 bases between the two ends. Per the germline V gene, CDR1 is LNHDA and CDR2 is SQIVND (reference sequence). CDR3 length: 14 residues. The CDR3 region is CASSQGVGVKPQHF. CDR3 DNA: TGTGCCAGTAGCCAAGGGGTAGGGGTGAAGCCCCAGCATTTT.

This clone was found a few times. The gene calls are TRBV21-1 and TRBJ1-1; TRBD1 is the table's D call and was not checked against the DNA. TRBV21-1 is shown as a pseudogene. CDR3 length equals 16 residues. The DNA of the CDR3 is TGTGCCAGCAGCAAAGGGTCAGCCGAAGGGGTCGCTGAAGCTTTCTTT. Translated: CASSKGSAEGVAEAFF.

The J gene is TRBJ1-6, the V gene TRBV7-2; D is uncertain. Trimming took off 2 bases at V and 11 bases at J, with 7 bases between the two ends. The V gene's germline CDR1 is SGHTA and CDR2 FQGNSA. This CDR3 is built from 12 residues. The CDR3 protein is CASSLYSPPLHF. Written as DNA, the CDR3 is TGTGCCAGCAGCTTATACTCCCCACCCCTCCACTTT.

This CDR3 is CASSEGTFYEQYF. CDR3 nucleotides: TGTGCCAGCAGTGAAGGTACATTCTACGAGCAGTACTTC. This rearrangement joins TRBV6-1 to TRBJ2-7, with D unresolved. The germline gives CDR1 MNHNS, CDR2 SASEGT. Trimming took 1 base from V and 3 from J, leaving 7 bases between them. The CDR3 has 13 residues.

This clone has more than one count but fewer than ten. The chain employs TRBV6-5 and TRBJ2-3; D is perhaps TRBD1 (6 bases). The CDR3 extends over 15 amino acids. The V end was cut by 5 bases, the J end by 7 bases, with 19 bases between. Germline assignment: CDR1 MNHEY and CDR2 SVGAGI. The CDR3 DNA follows: TGTGCCAGCAGTCCCCCGGTAGGGGGTGCGAATACGCAGTATTTT. Its protein is CASSPPVGGANTQYF.

The chain joins TRBV5-1 to TRBJ1-4; D call uncertain. V lost 2 bases, J lost 2 bases, and 10 bases lay in between. The CDR3 spans 15 residues. Germline CDR1 SGHRS, CDR2 YFSETQ. CDR3 sequence reads: CASSLVGSTNEKLFF. The DNA of the CDR3 is TGCGCCAGCAGCTTAGTGGGCAGCACTAATGAAAAACTGTTTTTT.

V gene TRBV6-1 combines with J gene TRBJ2-7; TRBD2 agrees at 8 bases. The CDR3 covers 15 residues. Looked up from germline, CDR1 is MNHNS and CDR2 is SASEGT. The junction had 12 bases not matched to a gene; V was cut back by 8 bases and J by 3 bases. The CDR3 DNA sequence: TGTGCCAGCGCAACCGGGGGGGGTTGGGGCTACGAGCAGTACTTC. Residues: CASATGGGWGYEQYF.

The V and J genes are TRBV5-4 and TRBJ1-2; the match to TRBD1 covers 11 bases. The germline CDR1 and CDR2 sequences are SGHNT and YYREEE (reference sequence). This CDR3 is 13 amino acids long. J was trimmed by 4 bases and V by 7 bases; bases with no gene match: 3. DNA of the CDR3: TGTGCCAGCGGACAGGGGGCTAGCTATGGCTACACCTTC. This translates into CASGQGASYGYTF. Based on the CDR3 plus reference TRBV5-4 and TRBJ1-2, the full variable domain is ETGVTQSPTHLIKTRGQQVTLRCSSQSGHNTVSWYQQALGQGPQFIFQYYREEENGRGNFPPRFSGLQFPNYSSELNVNALELDDSALYLCASGQGASYGYTFGSGTRLTVV.

The chain couples TRBV7-8 to TRBJ2-5; unclear D gene. Germline CDR1 reads SGHVS; CDR2 reads FQNEAQ. Deletions cut 1 base from V and 2 bases from J, with 5 bases between. There are 13 residues in the CDR3. The CDR3, as DNA: TGTGCCAGCAGCTTAGTAGAACAAGAGACCCAGTACTTC. Amino acid sequence: CASSLVEQETQYF.

V gene TRBV25-1 combines with J gene TRBJ2-7; D perhaps matches TRBD1 (5 bases). The length of the CDR3 is 13 residues. Germline V gene sequence: CDR1 MGHDK, CDR2 SYGVNS. The V end lost 4 bases, the J end lost 3 bases, and 10 bases lay between the germline ends. The DNA of the CDR3 is TGTGCCAGCAGTGGTCAGGGATACTACGAGCAGTACTTC. It encodes CASSGQGYYEQYF.

In its sample, this clone was seen many times. This sequence joins TRBV4-2 and TRBJ2-3; unclear D gene. The CDR3 is made up of 14 amino acids. The ends were cut back, 1 base at V and 3 bases at J, with 8 bases in the middle. CDR1 and CDR2 (germline): LGHNA, YNFKEQ. Here the CDR3 DNA reads TGTGCCAGCAGCCAAGGCCAGGCGACAGATACGCAGTATTTT. It codes for CASSQGQATDTQYF.

The V and J genes are TRBV5-1 and TRBJ1-5, with D unclear. V was shortened by 5 bases and J by 0 bases, with 9 bases between the two germline ends. The CDR3 has 14 residues. Germline assignment: CDR1 SGHRS and CDR2 YFSETQ. In DNA form, the CDR3 reads TGCGCCAGCAGGGAGGGTGTTAGCAATCAGCCCCAGCATTTT. Residues: CASREGVSNQPQHF. Full variable domain (missing parts from reference TRBV5-1 and TRBJ1-5): KAGVTQTPRYLIKTRGQQVTLSCSPISGHRSVSWYQQTPGQGLQFLFEYFSETQRNKGNFPGRFSGRQFSNSRSEMNVSTLELGDSALYLCASREGVSNQPQHFGDGTRLSIL.

V and J are TRBV5-4 and TRBJ1-1, with D tentatively TRBD1 (6 bases). The CDR3 extends over 14 amino acids. V was trimmed by 4 bases and J by 5 bases, leaving 15 bases between them. Germline loops: CDR1 SGHNT, CDR2 YYREEE (reference sequence). CDR3 DNA: TGTGCCAGCAGCCCGGACAAAGGGACAACTGAAGCTTTCTTT. Translation gives CASSPDKGTTEAFF.

The gene calls are TRBV7-9 and TRBJ2-2, with 9 bases that match TRBD1. The CDR3 covers 13 residues. After removal of 6 bases from V and 13 bases from J, the junction contained 9 bases not matched to a gene. CDR1 and CDR2 from the germline V gene are SEHNR and FQNEAQ (reference sequence). The CDR3 nucleotides are TGTGCCAGCAGGCCCCCGGGACAGGGAGGGCTGTTTTTT. As protein: CASRPPGQGGLFF.

The chain carries TRBV19 and TRBJ2-5; the D gene is possibly TRBD1 (7 bases). Per the germline V gene, CDR1 is LNHDA and CDR2 is SQIVND (reference sequence). V was cut by 2 bases and J by 4 bases, with 14 bases left in between. CDR3 size: 15 residues. The CDR3 DNA reads TGTGCCAGTAGTATACACAGGGGAGGCCCAGAGACCCAGTACTTC. It yields the protein CASSIHRGGPETQYF.

This chain uses TRBV29-1 with TRBJ2-7; D may be TRBD1 (6 bases). This CDR3 comprises 11 residues. In germline, CDR1 is SQVTM, CDR2 ANQGSEA. The V gene lost 4 bases and the J gene lost 6 bases, with 10 bases spanning the gap. DNA of the CDR3: TGCAGCGTTGGGGACACGGGCGAGCAGTACTTC. It is translated as CSVGDTGEQYF.

By sample fraction, this clone is large. Distinct nucleotide sequences in the sample also encode this CDR3. This chain links TRBV10-3 with TRBJ2-7; 9 bases are shared with TRBD1. The CDR3 covers 15 residues. Losses at the gene ends were 0 bases for V and 5 bases for J; bases not matched to a gene: 5. Germline V gene lookup returns CDR1 ENHRY and CDR2 SYGVKD. This CDR3 reads CAISESQDRGHEQYF. CDR3 sequence (DNA): TGTGCCATCAGTGAGTCGCAGGACAGGGGTCACGAGCAGTACTTC.

This chain joins TRBV2 and TRBJ2-1, with 10 positions matching TRBD1. V dropped 3 bases and J dropped 4; count of bases not matched to a gene: 3. The CDR3 sequence is 15 residues long. CDR1 and CDR2 from the germline V gene are SNHLY and FYNNEI. The CDR3 DNA follows: TGTGCCAGCAGTGATTGGGGACAGGGGTACAATGAGCAGTTCTTC. Translating gives CASSDWGQGYNEQFF.